This TCR beta chain comes out of a study of CD8+CD57+ T cells in acquired aplastic anemia. Turning to the study itself: Healthy donor sequencing depth: some 10 million CD4+, around 12 million CD8+ reads.

This clonotype was seen a single time. Its antigen is unidentified. Study-wide points: The same twenty-nine CD8+ CDR3 sequences occurred in patients and in controls.

Genomic DNA provided the template from which TCR beta VDJ and CDR3 profiles were obtained. MiXCR, applied by TCRdb to the reads, yields one record per CDR3 protein. Among about 71,000 distinct CDR3 sequences, around half were seen once, and the ten largest hold about 9%. Trimming pared 3 bases from V and 5 bases from J, leaving 9 bases between. The CDR3 is made up of 12 amino acids. Germline values: CDR1 DFQATT, CDR2 SNEGSKA (reference sequence). Specimen: sorted CD4+, CD8+, or CD8+CD57+ T cells (not recorded which) from PBMCs. The sequence was obtained from a human donor in good health, serving as a control. The J gene is TRBJ2-3, the V gene TRBV20-1; D is unclear. The CDR3 DNA follows: TGCAGTGCTAGTTCGCGTGGAGATACGCAGTATTTT. Encoded protein: CSASSRGDTQYF.